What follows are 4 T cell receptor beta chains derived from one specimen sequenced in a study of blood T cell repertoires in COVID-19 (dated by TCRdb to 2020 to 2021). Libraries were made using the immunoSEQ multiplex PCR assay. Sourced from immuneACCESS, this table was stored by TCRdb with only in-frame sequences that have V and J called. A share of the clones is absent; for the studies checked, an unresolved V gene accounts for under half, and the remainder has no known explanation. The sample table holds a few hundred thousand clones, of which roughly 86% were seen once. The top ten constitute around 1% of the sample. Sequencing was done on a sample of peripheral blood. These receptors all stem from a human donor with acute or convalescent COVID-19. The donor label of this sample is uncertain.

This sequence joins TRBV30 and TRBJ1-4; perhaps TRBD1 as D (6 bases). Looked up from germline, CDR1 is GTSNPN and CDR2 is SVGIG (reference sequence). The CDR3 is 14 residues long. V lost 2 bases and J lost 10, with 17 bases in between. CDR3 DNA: TGTGCCTGGAGTAGGGGGGGGCGGGCTGGAAAACTGTTTTTT. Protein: CAWSRGGRAGKLFF.

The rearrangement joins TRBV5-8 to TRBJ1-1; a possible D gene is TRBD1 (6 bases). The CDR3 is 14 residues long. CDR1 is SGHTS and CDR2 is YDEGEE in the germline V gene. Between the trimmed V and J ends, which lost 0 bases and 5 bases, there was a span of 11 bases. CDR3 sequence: CASSLVQGGTEAFF. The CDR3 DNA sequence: TGTGCCAGCAGCTTGGTACAGGGCGGTACTGAAGCTTTCTTT.

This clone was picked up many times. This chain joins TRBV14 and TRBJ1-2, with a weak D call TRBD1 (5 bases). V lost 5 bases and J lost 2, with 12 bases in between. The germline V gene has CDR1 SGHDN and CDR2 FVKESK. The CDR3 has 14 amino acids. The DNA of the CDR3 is TGTGCCAGCAGCTCCATGGACACGAACTATGGCTACACCTTC. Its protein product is CASSSMDTNYGYTF.

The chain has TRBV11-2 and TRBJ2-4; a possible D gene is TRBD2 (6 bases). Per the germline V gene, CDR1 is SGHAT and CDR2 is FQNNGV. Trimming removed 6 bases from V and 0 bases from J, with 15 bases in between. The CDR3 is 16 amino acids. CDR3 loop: CASSHPLGLAKNIQYF. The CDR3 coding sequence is TGTGCCAGCAGTCACCCCTTGGGACTAGCCAAAAACATTCAGTACTTC. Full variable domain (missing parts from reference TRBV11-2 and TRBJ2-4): EAGVAQSPRYKIIEKRQSVAFWCNPISGHATLYWYQQILGQGPKLLIQFQNNGVVDDSQLPKDRFSAERLKGVDSTLKIQPAKLEDSAVYLCASSHPLGLAKNIQYFGAGTRLSVL.